This T cell receptor beta chain was sequenced in a study of cytomegalovirus exposure and HLA in healthy donors. PCR amplification relied on 60 Vbeta primers (plus 13 Jbeta primers). Clones were read by immunoSEQ multiplex PCR, and TCRdb kept only the in-frame ones, dropping some. The sample holds about 130,000 clones, approximately 81% seen once. This TCR was recovered from a man aged 18 to 30 in good health and CMV-seropositive. The sample was PBMCs.

The CDR3 spells CASSELGGVGGDNEQFF. CDR3 coding DNA: TGTGCCAGCAGTGAATTGGGCGGAGTGGGGGGAGACAATGAGCAGTTCTTC. The chain couples TRBV25-1 to TRBJ2-1, with D maybe TRBD2 (6 bases). Trimming removed 1 base at V and 5 bases at J, with 18 bases between. CDR1 is MGHDK, CDR2 SYGVNS, per germline. The CDR3 extends over 17 amino acids.